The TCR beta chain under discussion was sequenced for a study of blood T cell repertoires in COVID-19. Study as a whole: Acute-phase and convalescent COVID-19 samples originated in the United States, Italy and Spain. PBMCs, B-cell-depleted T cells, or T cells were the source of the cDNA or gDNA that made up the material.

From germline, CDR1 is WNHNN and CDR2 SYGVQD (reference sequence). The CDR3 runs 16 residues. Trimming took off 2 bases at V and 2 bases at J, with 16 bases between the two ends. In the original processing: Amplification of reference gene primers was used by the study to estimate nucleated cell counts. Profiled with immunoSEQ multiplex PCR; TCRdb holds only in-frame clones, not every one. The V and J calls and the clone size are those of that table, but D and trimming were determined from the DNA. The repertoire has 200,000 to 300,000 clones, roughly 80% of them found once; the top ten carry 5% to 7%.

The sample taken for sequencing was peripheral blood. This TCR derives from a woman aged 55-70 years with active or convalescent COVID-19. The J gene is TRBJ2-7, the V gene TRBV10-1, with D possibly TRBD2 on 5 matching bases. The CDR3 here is CASSELPGGRAYEQYF. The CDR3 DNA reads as TGCGCCAGCAGTGAGCTGCCAGGAGGTAGAGCCTACGAGCAGTACTTC.